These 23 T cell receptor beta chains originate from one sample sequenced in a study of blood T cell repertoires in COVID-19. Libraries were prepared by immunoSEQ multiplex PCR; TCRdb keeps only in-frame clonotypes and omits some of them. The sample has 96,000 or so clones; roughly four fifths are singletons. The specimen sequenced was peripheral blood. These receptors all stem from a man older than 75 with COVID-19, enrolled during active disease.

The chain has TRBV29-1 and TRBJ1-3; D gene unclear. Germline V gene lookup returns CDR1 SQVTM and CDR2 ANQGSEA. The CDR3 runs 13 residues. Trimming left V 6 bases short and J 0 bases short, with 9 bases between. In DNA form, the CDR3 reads TGCAGCGTAATACCGAGCTCTGGAAACACCATATATTTT. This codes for CSVIPSSGNTIYF.

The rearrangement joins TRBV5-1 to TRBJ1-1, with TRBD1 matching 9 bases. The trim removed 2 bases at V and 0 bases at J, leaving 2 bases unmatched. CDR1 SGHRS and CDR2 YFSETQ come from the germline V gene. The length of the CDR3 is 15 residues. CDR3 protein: CASSFDRGMNTEAFF. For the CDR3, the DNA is TGCGCCAGCAGCTTCGACAGGGGGATGAACACTGAAGCTTTCTTT.

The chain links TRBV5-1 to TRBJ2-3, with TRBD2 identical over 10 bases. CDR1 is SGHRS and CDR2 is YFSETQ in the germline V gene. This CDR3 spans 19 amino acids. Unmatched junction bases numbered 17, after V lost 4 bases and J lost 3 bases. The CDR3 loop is CASSRQGLARGELTDTQYF. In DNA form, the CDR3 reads TGCGCCAGCAGCCGCCAGGGACTAGCGCGGGGGGAACTGACAGATACGCAGTATTTT.

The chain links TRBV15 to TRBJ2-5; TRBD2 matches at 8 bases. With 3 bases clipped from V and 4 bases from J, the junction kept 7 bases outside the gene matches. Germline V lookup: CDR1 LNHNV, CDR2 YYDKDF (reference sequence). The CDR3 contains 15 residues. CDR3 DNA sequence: TGTGCCACCAGCAGGGGACTTGCGGGGGGAGAGACCCAGTACTTC. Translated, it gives CATSRGLAGGETQYF.

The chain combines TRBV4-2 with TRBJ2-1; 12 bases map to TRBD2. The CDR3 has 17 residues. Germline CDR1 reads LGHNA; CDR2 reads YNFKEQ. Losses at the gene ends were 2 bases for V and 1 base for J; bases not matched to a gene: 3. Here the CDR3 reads CASSQSSGGGSYNEQFF. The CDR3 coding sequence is TGTGCCAGCAGCCAATCTAGCGGGGGGGGATCCTACAATGAGCAGTTCTTC.

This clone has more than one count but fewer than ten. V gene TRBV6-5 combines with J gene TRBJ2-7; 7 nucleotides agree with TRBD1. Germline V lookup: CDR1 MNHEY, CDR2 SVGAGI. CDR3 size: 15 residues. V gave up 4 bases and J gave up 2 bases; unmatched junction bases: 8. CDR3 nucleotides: TGTGCCAGCAGTTCCCAACGACAGGGACCCTACGAGCAGTACTTC. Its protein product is CASSSQRQGPYEQYF.

CDR3 loop: CASSPRLASYNEQFF. The CDR3 DNA sequence: TGTGCCAGCAGCCCCCGACTAGCGAGCTACAATGAGCAGTTCTTC. The chain recombines TRBV9 with TRBJ2-1; 8 bases match TRBD2. Trimming took 4 bases from V and 3 from J; bases not matched to a gene: 6. Per germline, CDR1 SGDLS and CDR2 YYNGEE. The CDR3 is 15 amino acids.

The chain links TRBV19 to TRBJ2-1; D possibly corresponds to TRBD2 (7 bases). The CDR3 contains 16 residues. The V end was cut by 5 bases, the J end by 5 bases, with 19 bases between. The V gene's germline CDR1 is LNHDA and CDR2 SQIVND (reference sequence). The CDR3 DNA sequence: TGTGCCAGTAGTCCCCCGGGGCGGGGGCCCAACAATGAGCAGTTCTTC. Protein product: CASSPPGRGPNNEQFF.

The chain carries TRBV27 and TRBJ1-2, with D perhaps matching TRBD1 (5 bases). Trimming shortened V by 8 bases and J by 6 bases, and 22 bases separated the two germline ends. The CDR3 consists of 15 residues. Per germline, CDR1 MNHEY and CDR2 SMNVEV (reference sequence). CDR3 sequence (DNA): TGTGCCAGCGGCTTTATGGGGGGACTAGGTGATGGCTACACCTTC. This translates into CASGFMGGLGDGYTF.

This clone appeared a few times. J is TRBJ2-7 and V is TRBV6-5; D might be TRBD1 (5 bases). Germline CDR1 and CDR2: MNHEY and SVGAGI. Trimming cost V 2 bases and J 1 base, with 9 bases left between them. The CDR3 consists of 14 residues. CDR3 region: CASSYVRESYEQYF. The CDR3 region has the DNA TGTGCCAGCAGTTACGTCAGGGAATCCTACGAGCAGTACTTC.

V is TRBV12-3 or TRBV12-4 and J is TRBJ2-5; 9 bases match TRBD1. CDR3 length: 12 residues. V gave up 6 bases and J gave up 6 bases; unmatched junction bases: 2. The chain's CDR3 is CASRGTGKTQYF. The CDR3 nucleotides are TGTGCCAGCAGAGGGACAGGGAAGACCCAGTACTTC.

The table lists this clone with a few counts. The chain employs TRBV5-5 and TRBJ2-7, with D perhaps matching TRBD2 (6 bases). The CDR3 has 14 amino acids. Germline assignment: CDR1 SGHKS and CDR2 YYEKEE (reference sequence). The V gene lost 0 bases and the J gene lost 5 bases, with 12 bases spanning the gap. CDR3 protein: CASSLVSTSDEQYF. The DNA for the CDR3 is TGTGCCAGCAGCTTGGTGTCGACTAGTGACGAGCAGTACTTC.

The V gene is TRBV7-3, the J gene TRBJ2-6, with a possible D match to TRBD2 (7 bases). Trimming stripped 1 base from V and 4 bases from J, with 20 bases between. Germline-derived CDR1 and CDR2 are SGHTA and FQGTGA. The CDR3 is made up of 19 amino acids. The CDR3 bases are TGTGCCAGCAGCTTAAATCCCATCGCGGGGGCGGGAGGGGCCAACGTCCTGACTTTC. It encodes CASSLNPIAGAGGANVLTF. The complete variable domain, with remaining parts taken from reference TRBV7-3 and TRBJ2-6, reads GAGVSQTPSNKVTEKGKYVELRCDPISGHTALYWYRQSLGQGPEFLIYFQGTGAADDSGLPNDRFFAVRPEGSVSTLKIQRTERGDSAVYLCASSLNPIAGAGGANVLTFGAGSRLTVL.

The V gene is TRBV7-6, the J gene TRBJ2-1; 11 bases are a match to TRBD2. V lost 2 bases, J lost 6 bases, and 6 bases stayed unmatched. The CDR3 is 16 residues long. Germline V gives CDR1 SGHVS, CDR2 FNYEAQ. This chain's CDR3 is CASSLRGLAGINEQFF. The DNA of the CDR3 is TGTGCCAGCAGCTTACGCGGACTAGCGGGTATCAATGAGCAGTTCTTC. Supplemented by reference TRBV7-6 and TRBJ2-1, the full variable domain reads GAGVSQSPRYKVTKRGQDVALRCDPISGHVSLYWYRQALGQGPEFLTYFNYEAQQDKSGLPNDRFSAERPEGSISTLTIQRTEQRDSAMYRCASSLRGLAGINEQFFGPGTRLTVL.

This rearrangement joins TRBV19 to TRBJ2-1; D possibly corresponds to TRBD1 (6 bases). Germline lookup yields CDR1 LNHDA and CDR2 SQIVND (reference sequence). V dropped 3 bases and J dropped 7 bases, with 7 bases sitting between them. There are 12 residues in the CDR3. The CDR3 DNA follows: TGTGCCAGTAGTATTACAGGGAATGAGCAGTTCTTC. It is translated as CASSITGNEQFF.

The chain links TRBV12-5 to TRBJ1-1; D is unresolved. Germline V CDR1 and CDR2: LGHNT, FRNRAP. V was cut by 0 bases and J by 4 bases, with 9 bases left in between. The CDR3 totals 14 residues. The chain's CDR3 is CASGLVGRVTEAFF. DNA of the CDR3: TGTGCTAGTGGTTTGGTAGGGAGGGTCACTGAAGCTTTCTTT.

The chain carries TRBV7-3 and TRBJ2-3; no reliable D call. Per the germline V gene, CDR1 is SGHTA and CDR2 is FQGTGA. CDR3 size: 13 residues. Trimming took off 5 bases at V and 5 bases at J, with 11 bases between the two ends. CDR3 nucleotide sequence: TGTGCCAGCAGCACCCCAGGCGTAGATACGCAGTATTTT. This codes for CASSTPGVDTQYF.

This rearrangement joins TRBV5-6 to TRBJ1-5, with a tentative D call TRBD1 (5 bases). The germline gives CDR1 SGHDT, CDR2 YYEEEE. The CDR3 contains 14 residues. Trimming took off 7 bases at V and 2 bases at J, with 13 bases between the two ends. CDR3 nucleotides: TGTGCCAGCTCCCCGGCGGGGGGCAATCAGCCCCAGCATTTT. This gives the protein CASSPAGGNQPQHF.

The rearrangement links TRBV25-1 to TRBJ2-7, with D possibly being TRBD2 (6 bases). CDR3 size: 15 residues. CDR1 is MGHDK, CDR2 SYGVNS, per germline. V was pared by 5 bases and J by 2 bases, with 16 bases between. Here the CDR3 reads CASSPITGVPYEQYF. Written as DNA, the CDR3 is TGTGCCAGCAGTCCAATAACGGGGGTCCCCTACGAGCAGTACTTC.

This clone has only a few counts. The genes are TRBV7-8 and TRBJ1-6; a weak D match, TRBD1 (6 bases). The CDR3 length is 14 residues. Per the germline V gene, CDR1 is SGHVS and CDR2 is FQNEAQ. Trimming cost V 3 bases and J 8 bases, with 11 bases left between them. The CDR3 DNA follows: TGTGCCAGCAGCTTCGGCAGGGGATATTCACCCCTCCACTTT. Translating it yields CASSFGRGYSPLHF.

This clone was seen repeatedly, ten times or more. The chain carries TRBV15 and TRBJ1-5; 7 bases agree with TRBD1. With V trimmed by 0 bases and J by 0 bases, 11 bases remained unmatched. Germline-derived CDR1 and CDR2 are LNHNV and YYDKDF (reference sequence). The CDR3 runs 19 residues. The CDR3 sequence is CATSRDLTGLAYSNQPQHF. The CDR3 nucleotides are TGTGCCACCAGCAGAGATCTGACAGGGCTCGCCTATAGCAATCAGCCCCAGCATTTT.

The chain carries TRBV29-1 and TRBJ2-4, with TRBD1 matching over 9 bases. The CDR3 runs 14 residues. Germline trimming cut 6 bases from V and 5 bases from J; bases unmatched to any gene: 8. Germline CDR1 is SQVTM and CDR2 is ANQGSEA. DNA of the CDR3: TGCAGCGTCGGGACAGGGCCGATGCAAAACATTCAGTACTTC. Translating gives CSVGTGPMQNIQYF.

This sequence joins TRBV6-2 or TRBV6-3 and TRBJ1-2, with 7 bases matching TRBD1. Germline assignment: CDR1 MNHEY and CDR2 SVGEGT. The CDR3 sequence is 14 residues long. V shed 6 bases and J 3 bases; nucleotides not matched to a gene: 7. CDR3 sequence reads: CASSLDRFDYGYTF. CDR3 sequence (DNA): TGTGCCAGCAGCCTGGACAGGTTTGACTATGGCTACACCTTC.